This entry lists 9 T cell receptor beta chains sequenced from one sample in a study of CD8+ T cells in alopecia areata. Following RNA extraction, reverse transcription yielded cDNA that acted as the sequencing template. Data came from immunoSEQ multiplex PCR; TCRdb stores just in-frame clones and leaves some out. The sample yields some 180,000 clones, about 56% seen once. Sequencing was performed on CD8+ T cells sorted from blood. These receptor sequences come from a human donor in good health.

This clone was detected only once. The chain uses TRBV2 and TRBJ2-1, with TRBD2 as a possible D gene (5 bases). The germline V gene encodes CDR1 SNHLY and CDR2 FYNNEI. The CDR3 has 14 amino acids. V was cut by 4 bases and J by 8 bases, with 15 bases left in between. The CDR3 sequence is CASSGERMDDEQFF. The CDR3 DNA reads TGTGCCAGCAGTGGGGAGAGGATGGACGATGAGCAGTTCTTC.

This clone was detected only a few times. The chain combines TRBV4-1 with TRBJ2-5; the match to TRBD1 covers 7 bases. The ends lost 0 bases at V and 8 bases at J; junction bases unmatched: 6. In germline, CDR1 is MGHRA, CDR2 YSYEKL. The CDR3 sequence is 14 residues long. CDR3 DNA sequence: TGCGCCAGCAGCCAAGAGACAGGGAGTATTACCCAGTACTTC. Its protein product is CASSQETGSITQYF.

V usage is TRBV5-1 and J usage is TRBJ1-3; D gene uncertain. V gave up 4 bases and J gave up 5 bases, with 13 bases separating them. CDR1 is SGHRS and CDR2 is YFSETQ in the germline V gene. This CDR3 is 14 amino acids long. CDR3 sequence: CASSMSYGRNTIYF. In DNA form, the CDR3 reads TGCGCCAGCAGCATGAGTTACGGTCGAAACACCATATATTTT.

This clone was counted a few times. V and J are TRBV6-5 and TRBJ2-1; D is undetermined. Germline V CDR1 and CDR2: MNHEY, SVGAGI. The CDR3 consists of 11 residues. V shed 5 bases and J shed 8 bases, with 7 bases lying between them. The CDR3 protein is CASSNTDEQFF. CDR3 nucleotides: TGTGCCAGCAGTAACACAGATGAGCAGTTCTTC.

The chain recombines TRBV29-1 with TRBJ1-1; the match to TRBD1 covers 9 bases. The germline gives CDR1 SQVTM, CDR2 ANQGSEA. The length of the CDR3 is 17 residues. The V segment lost 3 bases and the J segment 10 bases; nucleotides outside the gene matches: 21. The CDR3 nucleotides are TGCAGCGTTGATCCACTTGACCGGGACAGGGAACGACAGGGAGCTTTCTTT. It translates to CSVDPLDRDRERQGAFF.

V is TRBV5-6 and J is TRBJ1-1; no clear D gene. Deletions cut 2 bases from V and 1 base from J, with 6 bases between. Germline values: CDR1 SGHDT, CDR2 YYEEEE. This CDR3 is 13 amino acids long. CDR3 DNA sequence: TGTGCCAGCAGCTTTCAGCCGAACACTGAAGCTTTCTTT. Encoded protein: CASSFQPNTEAFF.

The rearrangement links TRBV2 to TRBJ1-5, with D possibly being TRBD1 (5 bases). CDR3 size: 15 residues. The V and J ends lost 6 bases and 7 bases respectively, with 19 bases between them. Looked up from germline, CDR1 is SNHLY and CDR2 is FYNNEI. CDR3 protein: CASRRGGSLEQPQHF. The CDR3 DNA follows: TGTGCCAGCAGGCGGGGGGGGAGCTTAGAGCAGCCCCAGCATTTT.

This rearrangement joins TRBV5-1 to TRBJ2-1, with 8 bases lining up with TRBD2. There are 11 residues in the CDR3. V shed 6 bases and J 10 bases; nucleotides not matched to a gene: 3. Germline CDR1 SGHRS, CDR2 YFSETQ. The CDR3 nucleotides read TGCGCCAGCATACGGGGGGGCGAGCAGTTCTTC. It yields the protein CASIRGGEQFF.

The rearrangement links TRBV4-1 to TRBJ2-7; 7 nucleotides agree with TRBD1. V trimming: 0 bases; J trimming: 0 bases; junction bases outside the gene matches: 5. CDR1 is MGHRA and CDR2 is YSYEKL in the germline V gene. The CDR3 consists of 16 residues. The CDR3, as DNA: TGCGCCAGCAGCCAAGATACAGGGGCGAGCTCCTACGAGCAGTACTTC. Translation gives CASSQDTGASSYEQYF.